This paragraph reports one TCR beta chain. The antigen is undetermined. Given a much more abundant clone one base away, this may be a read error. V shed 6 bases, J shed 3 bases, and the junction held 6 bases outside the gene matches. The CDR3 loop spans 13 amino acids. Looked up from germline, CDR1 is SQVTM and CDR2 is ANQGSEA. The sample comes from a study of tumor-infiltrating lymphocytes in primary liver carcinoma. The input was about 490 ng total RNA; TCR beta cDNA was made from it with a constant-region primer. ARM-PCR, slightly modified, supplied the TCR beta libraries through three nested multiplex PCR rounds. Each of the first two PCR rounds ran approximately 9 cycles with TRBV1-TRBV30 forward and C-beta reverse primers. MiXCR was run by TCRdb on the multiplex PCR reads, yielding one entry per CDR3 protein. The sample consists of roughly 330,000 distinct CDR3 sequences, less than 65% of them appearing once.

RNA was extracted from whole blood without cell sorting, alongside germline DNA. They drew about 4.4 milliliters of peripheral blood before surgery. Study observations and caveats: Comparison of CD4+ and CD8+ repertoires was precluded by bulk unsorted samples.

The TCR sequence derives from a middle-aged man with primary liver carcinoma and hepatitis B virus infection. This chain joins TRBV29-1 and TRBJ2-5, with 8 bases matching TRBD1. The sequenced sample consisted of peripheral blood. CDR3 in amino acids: CSVARTGKETQYF. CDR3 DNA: TGCAGCGTCGCACGGACAGGGAAAGAGACCCAGTACTTC. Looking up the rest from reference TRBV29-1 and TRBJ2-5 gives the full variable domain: SAVISQKPSRDICQRGTSLTIQCQVDSQVTMMFWYRQQPGQSLTLIATANQGSEATYESGFVIDKFPISRPNLTFSTLTVSNMSPEDSSIYLCSVARTGKETQYFGPGTRLLVL.